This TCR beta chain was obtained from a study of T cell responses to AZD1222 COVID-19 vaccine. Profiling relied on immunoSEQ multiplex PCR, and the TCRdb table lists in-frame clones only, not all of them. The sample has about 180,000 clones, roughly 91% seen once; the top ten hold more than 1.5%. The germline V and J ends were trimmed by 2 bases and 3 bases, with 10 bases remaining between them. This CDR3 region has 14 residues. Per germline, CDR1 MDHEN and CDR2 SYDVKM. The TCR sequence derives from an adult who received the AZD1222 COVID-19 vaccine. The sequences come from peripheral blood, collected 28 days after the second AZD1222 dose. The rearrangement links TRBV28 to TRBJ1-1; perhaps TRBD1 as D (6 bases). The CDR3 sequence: CASSLPEGDTEAFF. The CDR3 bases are TGTGCCAGCAGTTTACCGGAGGGGGACACTGAAGCTTTCTTT.